This T cell receptor beta chain comes out of a study of blood T cells in healthy people across ages. Study observations and caveats: What prevented conclusive comparison of naive and antigen-experienced cells was that PBMCs were unsorted. Naive CD4+ cell counts and diversity both ran higher in long-lived than in aged donors.

Of note for this clonotype: Its specificity is unknown.

With a J-beta primer mix and a sample-barcoded 5' primer, a second PCR ran roughly 6 to 11 cycles. Each cDNA molecule was tagged by a template-switch adaptor with 12 random nucleotides. MiXCR, applied by TCRdb to the 5' RACE reads, yields one record per CDR3 protein. The sample consists of more than 700,000 distinct CDR3 sequences, about 55% of them appearing once. The CDR3 extends over 14 amino acids. The germline V gene encodes CDR1 SQVTM and CDR2 ANQGSEA. V was pared by 1 base and J by 4 bases, with 10 bases between. The genes are TRBV29-1 and TRBJ2-2, with no clear D. This TCR derives from an elderly man in good health. The specimen sequenced was blood. CDR3 bases: TGCAGCGTTGAAGCTAGTTCGACCACCGGGGAGCTGTTTTTT. Protein sequence: CSVEASSTTGELFF.